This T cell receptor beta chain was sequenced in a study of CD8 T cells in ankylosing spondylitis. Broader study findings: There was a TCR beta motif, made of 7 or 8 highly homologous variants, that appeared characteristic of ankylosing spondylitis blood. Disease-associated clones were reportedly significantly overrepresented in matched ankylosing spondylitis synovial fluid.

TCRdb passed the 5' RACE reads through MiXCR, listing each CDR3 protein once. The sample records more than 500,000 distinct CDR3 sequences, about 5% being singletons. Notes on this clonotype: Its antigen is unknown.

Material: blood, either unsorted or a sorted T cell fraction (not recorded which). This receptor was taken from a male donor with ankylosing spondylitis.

CDR3: CAIRGLAGVGGLRNEQFF. DNA of the CDR3: TGTGCCATTAGGGGACTAGCGGGAGTCGGGGGCCTTAGGAATGAGCAGTTCTTC. The chain has TRBV12-3 or TRBV12-4 and TRBJ2-1, with 14 positions matching TRBD2. CDR3 length equals 18 residues. The V segment lost 10 bases and the J segment 7 bases; nucleotides outside the gene matches: 18.